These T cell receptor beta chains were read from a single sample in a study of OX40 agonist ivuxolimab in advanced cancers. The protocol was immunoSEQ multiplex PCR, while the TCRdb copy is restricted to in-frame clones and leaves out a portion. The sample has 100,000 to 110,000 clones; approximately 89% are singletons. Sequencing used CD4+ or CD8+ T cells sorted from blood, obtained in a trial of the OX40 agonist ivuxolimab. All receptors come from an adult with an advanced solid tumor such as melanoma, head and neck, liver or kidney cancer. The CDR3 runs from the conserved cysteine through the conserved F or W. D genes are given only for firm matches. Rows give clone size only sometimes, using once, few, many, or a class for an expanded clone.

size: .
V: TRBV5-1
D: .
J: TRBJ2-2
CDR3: CASSRTGELFF
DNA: TGCGCCAGCAGTCGAACCGGGGAGCTGTTTTTT

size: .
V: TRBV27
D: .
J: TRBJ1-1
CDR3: CASSQMTVLNTEAFF
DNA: TGTGCCAGCAGTCAGATGACAGTTTTGAACACTGAAGCTTTCTTT

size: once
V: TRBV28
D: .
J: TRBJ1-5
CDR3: CASSLGGRGRSNQPQHF
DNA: TGTGCCAGCAGTTTAGGGGGGAGGGGTAGGAGCAATCAGCCCCAGCATTTT

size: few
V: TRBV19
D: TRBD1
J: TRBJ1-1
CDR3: CASSLEGQRGTEAFF
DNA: TGTGCCAGTAGTCTAGAGGGACAGCGCGGCACTGAAGCTTTCTTT

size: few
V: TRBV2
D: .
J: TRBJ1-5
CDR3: CASRGLGRADQPQHF
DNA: TGTGCCAGCCGGGGGCTCGGCAGGGCCGATCAGCCCCAGCATTTT

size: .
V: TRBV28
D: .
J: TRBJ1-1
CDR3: CASSLGGLLDTEAFF
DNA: TGTGCCAGCAGTTTGGGGGGGCTTTTGGACACTGAAGCTTTCTTT

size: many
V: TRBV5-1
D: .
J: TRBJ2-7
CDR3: CASSSTYEQYF
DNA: TGCGCCAGCAGCAGTACTTACGAGCAGTACTTC

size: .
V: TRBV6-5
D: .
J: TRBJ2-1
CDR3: CASSYSSGYNEQFF
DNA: TGTGCCAGCAGTTACAGCAGCGGGTACAATGAGCAGTTCTTC

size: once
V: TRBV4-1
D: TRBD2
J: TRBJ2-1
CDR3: CASSQGTSVSYNEQFF
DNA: TGCGCCAGCAGCCAGGGGACTAGCGTCTCCTACAATGAGCAGTTCTTC

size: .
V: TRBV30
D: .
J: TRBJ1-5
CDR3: CAWSSQGNQPQHF
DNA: TGTGCCTGGAGTAGCCAGGGGAATCAGCCCCAGCATTTT

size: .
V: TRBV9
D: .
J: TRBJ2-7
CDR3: CASSVAAATYEQYF
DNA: TGTGCCAGCAGCGTAGCTGCAGCAACCTACGAGCAGTACTTC

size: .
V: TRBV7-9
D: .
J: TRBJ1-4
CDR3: CASSKGPLGEKLFF
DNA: TGTGCCAGCAGCAAGGGACCCCTTGGGGAAAAACTGTTTTTT

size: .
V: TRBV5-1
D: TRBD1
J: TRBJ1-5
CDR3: CASSLEGQGSQPQHF
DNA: TGCGCCAGCAGCCTGGAAGGACAGGGAAGTCAGCCCCAGCATTTT

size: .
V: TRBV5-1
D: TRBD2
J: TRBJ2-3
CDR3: CASSLASAGGTDTQYF
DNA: TGCGCCAGCAGCTTGGCCTCGGCGGGAGGGACAGATACGCAGTATTTT

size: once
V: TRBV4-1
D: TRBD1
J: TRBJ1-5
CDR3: CASSQGEGARQPQHF
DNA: TGCGCCAGCAGCCAAGGAGAGGGGGCGAGGCAGCCCCAGCATTTT

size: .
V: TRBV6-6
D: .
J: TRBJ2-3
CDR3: CASSLRGRDTQYF
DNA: TGTGCCAGCAGTCTAAGGGGCCGAGATACGCAGTATTTT

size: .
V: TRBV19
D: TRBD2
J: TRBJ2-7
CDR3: CASRGTSGGNEQYF
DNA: TGTGCCAGTAGGGGGACTAGCGGGGGGAACGAGCAGTACTTC

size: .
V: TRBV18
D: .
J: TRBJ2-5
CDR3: CASSPPGTQTQYF
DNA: TGTGCCAGCTCACCACCGGGGACGCAGACCCAGTACTTC

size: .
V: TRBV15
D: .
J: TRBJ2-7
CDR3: CATSPHGGQNSYEQYF
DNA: TGTGCCACCAGCCCACACGGGGGACAAAATTCCTACGAGCAGTACTTC

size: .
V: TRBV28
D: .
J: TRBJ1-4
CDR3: CASSSVSRTGSAKLFF
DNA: TGTGCCAGCAGTTCTGTTTCGAGAACAGGGTCGGCAAAACTGTTTTTT

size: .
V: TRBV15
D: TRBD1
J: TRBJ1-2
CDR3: CATSRGKDRDYGYTF
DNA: TGTGCCACCAGCAGAGGAAAGGACAGGGACTATGGCTACACCTTC

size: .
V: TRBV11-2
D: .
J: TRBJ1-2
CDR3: CASSLEELYGYTF
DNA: TGTGCCAGCAGCTTAGAAGAACTCTATGGCTACACCTTC

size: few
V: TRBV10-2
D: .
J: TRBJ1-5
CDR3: CATKQGGENQPQHF
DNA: TGCGCCACCAAACAGGGTGGTGAGAATCAGCCCCAGCATTTT

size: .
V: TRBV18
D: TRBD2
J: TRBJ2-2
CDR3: CASSPGLAVGGELFF
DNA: TGTGCCAGCTCCCCGGGACTAGCGGTCGGCGGGGAGCTGTTTTTT

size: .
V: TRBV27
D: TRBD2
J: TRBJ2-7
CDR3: CASSLTSGSYEQYF
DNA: TGTGCCAGCAGTTTAACTAGCGGATCCTACGAGCAGTACTTC

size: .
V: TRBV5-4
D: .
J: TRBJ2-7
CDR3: CASSSGNGHEQYF
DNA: TGTGCCAGCAGCTCAGGGAACGGCCACGAGCAGTACTTC

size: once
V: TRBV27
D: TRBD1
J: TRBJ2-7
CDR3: CASSLTQGATYEQYF
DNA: TGTGCCAGCAGTTTAACGCAGGGGGCAACCTACGAGCAGTACTTC

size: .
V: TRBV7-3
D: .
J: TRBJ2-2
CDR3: CASSTNRVSGELFF
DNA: TGTGCCAGCAGCACAAACAGGGTTAGCGGGGAGCTGTTTTTT

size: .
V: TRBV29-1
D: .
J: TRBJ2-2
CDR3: CSVEDRPRGTGELFF
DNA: TGCAGCGTTGAAGACCGGCCCCGGGGAACCGGGGAGCTGTTTTTT

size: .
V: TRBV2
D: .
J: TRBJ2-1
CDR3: CASSAAGTYNEQFF
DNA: TGTGCCAGCAGTGCGGCGGGAACCTACAATGAGCAGTTCTTC

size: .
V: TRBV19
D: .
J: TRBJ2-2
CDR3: CASSIAGSSINTGELFF
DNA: TGTGCCAGTAGTATAGCGGGCTCTTCAATAAACACCGGGGAGCTGTTTTTT

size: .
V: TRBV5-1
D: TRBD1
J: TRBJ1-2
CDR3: CASSLGDRAYGYTF
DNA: TGCGCCAGCAGCTTGGGGGACAGGGCGTATGGCTACACCTTC

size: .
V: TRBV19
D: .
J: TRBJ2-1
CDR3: CASSIKAGHNEQFF
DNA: TGTGCCAGTAGTATTAAGGCAGGGCATAATGAGCAGTTCTTC

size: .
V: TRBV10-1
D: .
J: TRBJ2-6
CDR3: CASSDLTGFGANVLTF
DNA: TGCGCCAGCAGTGATCTAACAGGGTTCGGGGCCAACGTCCTGACTTTC

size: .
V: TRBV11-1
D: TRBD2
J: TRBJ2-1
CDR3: CASSLRGIAGALYNEQFF
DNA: TGTGCCAGCAGCTTAAGAGGGATAGCGGGAGCGCTCTACAATGAGCAGTTCTTC

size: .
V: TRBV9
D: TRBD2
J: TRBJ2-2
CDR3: CASSVDPSGRSGELFF
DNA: TGTGCCAGCAGCGTAGATCCTAGCGGGAGATCCGGGGAGCTGTTTTTT

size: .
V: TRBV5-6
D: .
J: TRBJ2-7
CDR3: CASSQIYSEQYF
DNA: TGTGCCAGCAGCCAAATATACTCCGAGCAGTACTTC

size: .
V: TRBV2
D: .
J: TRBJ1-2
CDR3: CAGSGLQSGGYTF
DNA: TGTGCCGGCAGTGGGTTGCAGTCTGGTGGCTACACCTTC

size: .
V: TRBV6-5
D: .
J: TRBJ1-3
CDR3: CASRPDRPSGNTIYF
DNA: TGTGCCAGCAGACCAGACAGGCCCTCTGGAAACACCATATATTTT

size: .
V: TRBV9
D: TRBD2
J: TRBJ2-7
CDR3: CASSVGLAGQRNEQYF
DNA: TGTGCCAGCAGCGTTGGACTAGCGGGACAAAGGAACGAGCAGTACTTC

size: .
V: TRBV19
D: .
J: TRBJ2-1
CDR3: CASSRAVAIDEQFF
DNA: TGTGCCAGTAGTAGGGCCGTAGCCATCGATGAGCAGTTCTTC

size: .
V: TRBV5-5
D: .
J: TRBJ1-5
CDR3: CASSPGAYSNQPQHF
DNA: TGTGCCAGCAGCCCGGGAGCTTATAGCAATCAGCCCCAGCATTTT

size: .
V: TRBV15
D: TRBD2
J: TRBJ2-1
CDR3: CATSTSTGLAYNEQFF
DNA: TGTGCCACCAGCACCTCAACCGGACTAGCCTACAATGAGCAGTTCTTC

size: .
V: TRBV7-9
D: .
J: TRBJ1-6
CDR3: CASSLELGSYPLHF
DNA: TGTGCCAGCAGCTTAGAGCTTGGGTCTTACCCCCTCCACTTT

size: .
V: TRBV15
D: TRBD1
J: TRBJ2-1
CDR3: CATSRGRDRGNEQFF
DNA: TGTGCCACCAGCAGAGGCCGGGACAGGGGGAATGAGCAGTTCTTC

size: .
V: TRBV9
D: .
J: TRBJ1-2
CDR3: CASSVVRGGGYTF
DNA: TGTGCCAGCAGCGTAGTGAGGGGAGGAGGCTACACCTTC

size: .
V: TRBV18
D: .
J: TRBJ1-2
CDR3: CASSPTPASYTF
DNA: TGTGCCAGCTCACCGACGCCGGCGAGCTACACCTTC

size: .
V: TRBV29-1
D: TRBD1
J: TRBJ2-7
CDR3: CSAGQGGAYEQYF
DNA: TGCAGCGCCGGACAGGGTGGGGCCTACGAGCAGTACTTC